These 26 T cell receptor beta chains were all obtained from the same sample, sequenced in a study of monozygotic twins with inflammatory bowel disease. Each CDR3 protein gets one entry in TCRdb, which reprocessed the 5' RACE reads and gives no DNA. The sample has around 140,000 distinct CDR3 sequences. Input material: blood. The source of these receptors is a human donor with ulcerative colitis or Crohn's disease, or a healthy co-twin of an affected twin (not recorded which).

This chain links TRBV7-9 with TRBJ2-2; there is no DNA to check the TCRdb D call of TRBD2. From germline, CDR1 is SEHNR and CDR2 FQNEAQ (reference sequence). The CDR3 is made up of 16 amino acids. The CDR3 sequence is CASSLDPSMNTGELFF. The variable domain in full, with the rest retrieved from reference TRBV7-9 and TRBJ2-2, is DTGVSQNPRHKITKRGQNVTFRCDPISEHNRLYWYRQTLGQGPEFLTYFQNEAQLEKSRLLSDRFSAERPKGSFSTLEIQRTEQGDSAMYLCASSLDPSMNTGELFFGEGSRLTVL.

The J gene is TRBJ1-6, the V gene TRBV5-1. Germline CDR1 is SGHRS and CDR2 is YFSETQ. CDR3 size: 13 residues. CDR3 region: CASSLDQNSPLHF.

The V call is TRBV6-5, the J call TRBJ2-5; TCRdb selects TRBD1, and the lack of DNA leaves this call unchecked. The CDR3 loop spans 16 amino acids. The germline CDR1 and CDR2 sequences are MNHEY and SVGAGI. CDR3 residues: CASSYGGRTYQETQYF.

The chain is built from TRBV5-6 and TRBJ2-1; TCRdb selects TRBD1, and the lack of DNA leaves this call unchecked. This CDR3 spans 17 amino acids. The V gene's germline CDR1 is SGHDT and CDR2 YYEEEE. CDR3 in amino acids: CASSLARAGERYNEQFF.

This chain uses TRBV5-5 with TRBJ1-1; TCRdb gives TRBD1 as the D gene, but with no DNA this cannot be confirmed. Germline CDR1 and CDR2: SGHKS and YYEKEE (reference sequence). This CDR3 is built from 16 residues. This CDR3 reads CASSLVWDTEFTEAFF.

The chain recombines TRBV4-2 with TRBJ1-1; TCRdb selects TRBD1, and the lack of DNA leaves this call unchecked. The germline gives CDR1 LGHNA, CDR2 YNFKEQ. There are 17 residues in the CDR3. The CDR3 sequence is CASSQGTAEPPNTEAFF.

The chain combines TRBV4-1 with TRBJ2-7; the TCRdb call, TRBD1, lacks DNA for checking. There are 16 residues in the CDR3. Germline values: CDR1 MGHRA, CDR2 YSYEKL. The CDR3 reads CASRPRFEQGTYEQYF.

The J gene is TRBJ2-6, the V gene TRBV7-2. CDR1 is SGHTA and CDR2 is FQGNSA in the germline V gene. The CDR3 runs 15 residues. The CDR3 region is CASSLGGAGANVLTF.

This chain links TRBV18 with TRBJ1-4. The germline V gene has CDR1 KGHSH and CDR2 LQKENI. The CDR3 spans 15 residues. The CDR3 protein is CASSPRVRRNEKLFF.

This chain connects TRBV10-3 to TRBJ1-1; the TCRdb call, TRBD1, lacks DNA for checking. CDR1 is ENHRY, CDR2 SYGVKD, per germline. The CDR3 contains 13 residues. CDR3 region: CAISETGTTEAFF.

V gene TRBV18 combines with J gene TRBJ2-3; the TCRdb D gene call, TRBD1, has no DNA to confirm it. The germline gives CDR1 KGHSH, CDR2 LQKENI. The CDR3 has 16 amino acids. Here the CDR3 reads CASSRAPGQTTDTQYF.

The J gene is TRBJ1-4, the V gene TRBV12-3 or TRBV12-4; TCRdb's assignment of TRBD1 cannot be checked, as there is no DNA. The CDR3 contains 16 residues. This chain's CDR3 is CASSYAGAPANEKLFF.

This chain links TRBV5-1 with TRBJ2-2. The CDR3 is 12 amino acids. Germline V CDR1 and CDR2: SGHRS, YFSETQ. Here the CDR3 reads CASSLQTGELFF. Full variable domain (remainder filled in from reference TRBV5-1 and TRBJ2-2): KAGVTQTPRYLIKTRGQQVTLSCSPISGHRSVSWYQQTPGQGLQFLFEYFSETQRNKGNFPGRFSGRQFSNSRSEMNVSTLELGDSALYLCASSLQTGELFFGEGSRLTVL.

The rearrangement uses TRBV7-3 and TRBJ2-1; checking the TCRdb D call of TRBD1 is not possible without DNA. Germline CDR1 is SGHTA and CDR2 is FQGTGA. This CDR3 is 15 amino acids long. The CDR3 region is CASSWTGTGVNEQFF. Combining the CDR3 with reference TRBV7-3 and TRBJ2-1 gives the whole variable domain GAGVSQTPSNKVTEKGKYVELRCDPISGHTALYWYRQSLGQGPEFLIYFQGTGAADDSGLPNDRFFAVRPEGSVSTLKIQRTERGDSAVYLCASSWTGTGVNEQFFGPGTRLTVL.

CDR3 protein: CSAWDRGGYEQYF. The chain employs TRBV20-1 and TRBJ2-7; TCRdb's D call of TRBD1 is untestable without DNA. CDR3 length equals 13 residues. The germline gives CDR1 DFQATT, CDR2 SNEGSKA (reference sequence).

The J gene is TRBJ2-7, the V gene TRBV18; TCRdb reports TRBD1, a call that lacks DNA to check it against. This CDR3 is 15 amino acids long. Germline V gene data show CDR1 as KGHSH and CDR2 as LQKENI. The CDR3 spells CASSPTGAPNYEQYF.

The gene calls are TRBV28 and TRBJ2-4; TCRdb indicates TRBD1, and absent DNA this call remains unverified. The germline V gene encodes CDR1 MDHEN and CDR2 SYDVKM. This CDR3 has 15 residues. CDR3 residues: CASTSGGTGRNIQYF.

The chain links TRBV10-3 to TRBJ2-7; checking the TCRdb D call of TRBD1 is not possible without DNA. Germline-derived CDR1 and CDR2 are ENHRY and SYGVKD. The length of the CDR3 is 15 residues. Here the CDR3 reads CAISLNRERSGEQYF.

The gene calls are TRBV20-1 and TRBJ2-5; TCRdb gives TRBD1 as the D gene, but with no DNA this cannot be confirmed. Germline V gene sequence: CDR1 DFQATT, CDR2 SNEGSKA (reference sequence). This CDR3 contains 14 residues. The CDR3 here is CSASRGTAQETQYF.

The V call is TRBV7-9, the J call TRBJ2-7; TCRdb reports TRBD2, a call that lacks DNA to check it against. This CDR3 has 14 residues. Germline V gene data show CDR1 as SEHNR and CDR2 as FQNEAQ (reference sequence). CDR3 amino acids: CASSLAGRYGEQYF.

The V gene is TRBV6-2 or TRBV6-3, the J gene TRBJ1-1. The CDR3 has 12 amino acids. Per the germline V gene, CDR1 is MNHEY and CDR2 is SVGEGT. CDR3 sequence reads: CASSYLGTEAFF.

The chain combines TRBV24-1 with TRBJ2-7; without DNA, the TCRdb call of TRBD1 cannot be checked. Germline V gives CDR1 KGHDR, CDR2 SFDVKD. The CDR3 runs 15 residues. CDR3 sequence reads: CATSDLPVGGAEQYF.

This sequence joins TRBV6-5 and TRBJ2-3; TCRdb gives TRBD2 as the D gene, but with no DNA this cannot be confirmed. Per the germline V gene, CDR1 is MNHEY and CDR2 is SVGAGI. This CDR3 spans 18 amino acids. CDR3 sequence reads: CASSYSANSGGVKDTQYF.

The chain uses TRBV19 and TRBJ2-7; TCRdb outputs TRBD1, but without DNA this stays unchecked. This CDR3 contains 14 residues. Germline values: CDR1 LNHDA, CDR2 SQIVND (reference sequence). CDR3 in amino acids: CASSPGTGRGEQYF. The full variable domain, its missing parts supplied by reference TRBV19 and TRBJ2-7, is DGGITQSPKYLFRKEGQNVTLSCEQNLNHDAMYWYRQDPGQGLRLIYYSQIVNDFQKGDIAEGYSVSREKKESFPLTVTSAQKNPTAFYLCASSPGTGRGEQYFGPGTRLTVT.

The chain employs TRBV20-1 and TRBJ1-1; TCRdb gives TRBD1 as the D gene, but with no DNA this cannot be confirmed. CDR3 size: 13 residues. Germline assignment: CDR1 DFQATT and CDR2 SNEGSKA (reference sequence). The CDR3 is CSARGWGDTEAFF.

The rearrangement links TRBV5-1 to TRBJ2-1; no DNA is available, so the TRBD1 call from TCRdb remains unchecked. The CDR3 is 17 amino acids. Per germline, CDR1 SGHRS and CDR2 YFSETQ. The CDR3 region is CASSLYYGTTSYNEQFF.